Listed here are 12 T cell receptor beta chains from one sample, sequenced in a study of cytomegalovirus exposure and HLA in healthy donors (dated by TCRdb to 2016 to 2017). Library preparation employed the immunoSEQ multiplex PCR assay. For the multiplex PCR, a mixture combining 60 forward primers for TCR Vbeta segments and 13 reverse primers for TCR Jbeta segments was used. TCRdb provides this immuneACCESS table in a form limited to in-frame rearrangements. Some clones are lacking; in checked studies, under half of them reflect an unresolved V gene, and why the rest are absent is not known. Here the sample has around 180,000 clones; around 80% occur a single time. The top ten clones comprise under 0.75% of the sample. The sequencing sample was made of PBMCs. Source of these receptors: a woman between 35 and 50 years old in good health and CMV-seronegative.

The chain is built from TRBV7-9 and TRBJ1-1; tentatively, D is TRBD1 (6 bases). The V end was cut by 3 bases, the J end by 5 bases, with 13 bases between. In germline, CDR1 is SEHNR, CDR2 FQNEAQ (reference sequence). The CDR3 spans 14 residues. This CDR3 is CASSFQDRPTEAFF. The CDR3, as DNA: TGTGCCAGCAGCTTCCAGGACAGACCAACTGAAGCTTTCTTT.

The V and J genes are TRBV11-3 and TRBJ1-1, with D possibly matching TRBD1 (5 bases). CDR1 is SGHNT, CDR2 YENEEA, per germline. Trimming removed 0 bases at V and 0 bases at J, with 14 bases between. This CDR3 has 17 residues. Written as DNA, the CDR3 is TGTGCCAGCAGCTTAGATCCTACAGGAAAAATGAACACTGAAGCTTTCTTT. It is translated as CASSLDPTGKMNTEAFF.

This clone was observed a few times. This CDR3 is CATSSLVNLDQPQHF. The DNA for the CDR3 is TGTGCCACCTCAAGTTTAGTAAACCTGGATCAGCCCCAGCATTTT. J is TRBJ1-5 and V is TRBV19; D gene uncertain. CDR3 length: 15 amino acids. V was cut by 10 bases and J by 5 bases, with 21 bases left in between. Germline loops: CDR1 LNHDA, CDR2 SQIVND (reference sequence).

This clone has a single count. This chain links TRBV28 with TRBJ1-6, with TRBD1 matching over 8 bases. V dropped 4 bases and J dropped 8; count of bases not matched to a gene: 7. Germline V gene lookup returns CDR1 MDHEN and CDR2 SYDVKM. This CDR3 region has 15 residues. CDR3 protein: CASSSGGQGYSPLHF. The CDR3 DNA follows: TGTGCCAGCAGTTCCGGAGGACAGGGTTATTCACCCCTCCACTTT.

The chain has TRBV9 and TRBJ1-1; 7 bases match TRBD1. Germline trimming cut 5 bases from V and 1 base from J; bases unmatched to any gene: 5. This CDR3 comprises 14 residues. Germline CDR1 SGDLS, CDR2 YYNGEE. In DNA, the CDR3 is TGTGCCAGCAGTACCGGGACAGAGAACACTGAAGCTTTCTTT. It yields the protein CASSTGTENTEAFF. Filled out from reference TRBV9 and TRBJ1-1, the complete variable domain reads DSGVTQTPKHLITATGQRVTLRCSPRSGDLSVYWYQQSLDQGLQFLIQYYNGEERAKGNILERFSAQQFPDLHSELNLSSLELGDSALYFCASSTGTENTEAFFGQGTRLTVV.

The chain has TRBV5-1 and TRBJ1-1; D is unclear. The germline V and J ends were trimmed by 0 bases and 1 base, with 10 bases remaining between them. This CDR3 comprises 15 residues. Germline CDR1 reads SGHRS; CDR2 reads YFSETQ. The DNA of the CDR3 is TGCGCCAGCAGCTTGGATGGAGGGAGGAACACTGAAGCTTTCTTT. This gives the protein CASSLDGGRNTEAFF.

This sequence joins TRBV7-9 and TRBJ2-7, with D possibly matching TRBD2 (6 bases). Trimming removed 4 bases from V and 3 bases from J, with 7 bases in between. The length of the CDR3 is 12 residues. In germline, CDR1 is SEHNR, CDR2 FQNEAQ (reference sequence). Here the CDR3 reads CASSYGSYEQYF. CDR3 sequence (DNA): TGTGCCAGCAGCTACGGGAGCTACGAGCAGTACTTC.

This clone was seen once. The V and J genes are TRBV9 and TRBJ1-5, with TRBD1 as a possible D gene (6 bases). The germline gives CDR1 SGDLS, CDR2 YYNGEE. The CDR3 length is 14 residues. Trimming shortened V by 3 bases and J by 7 bases, and 14 bases separated the two germline ends. CDR3 DNA: TGTGCCAGCAGCGGTTCCGAGGGGGACCAGCCCCAGCATTTT. Translation: CASSGSEGDQPQHF.

The chain is built from TRBV13 and TRBJ2-7, with 9 bases identical to TRBD2. Trimming took 5 bases from V and 6 from J; bases not matched to a gene: 14. In germline, CDR1 is PRHDT, CDR2 FYEKMQ (reference sequence). This CDR3 is built from 16 residues. This chain's CDR3 is CASSRDGSGRVVEQYF. CDR3 bases: TGTGCCAGCAGCCGCGATGGTAGCGGGAGAGTAGTCGAGCAGTACTTC. Combining the CDR3 with reference TRBV13 and TRBJ2-7 gives the whole variable domain AAGVIQSPRHLIKEKRETATLKCYPIPRHDTVYWYQQGPGQDPQFLISFYEKMQSDKGSIPDRFSAQQFSDYHSELNMSSLELGDSALYFCASSRDGSGRVVEQYFGPGTRLTVT.

The chain combines TRBV27 with TRBJ2-3; a possible D gene is TRBD1 (6 bases). V was pared by 7 bases and J by 0 bases, with 17 bases between. The CDR3 spans 16 residues. The germline gives CDR1 MNHEY, CDR2 SMNVEV (reference sequence). CDR3 region: CASKLLGTQSTDTQYF. CDR3 bases: TGTGCCAGCAAACTCCTCGGGACACAAAGCACAGATACGCAGTATTTT.

This sequence joins TRBV28 and TRBJ1-1, with D hard to call. CDR1 MDHEN and CDR2 SYDVKM come from the germline V gene. This CDR3 has 17 residues. V was cut by 4 bases and J by 5 bases, with 23 bases left in between. The CDR3 loop reads CASSSRRTGESWTEAFF. The CDR3 nucleotides read TGTGCCAGCAGTTCCCGGCGGACTGGGGAGAGTTGGACTGAAGCTTTCTTT.

The genes are TRBV19 and TRBJ1-6; D not certain. This CDR3 is built from 16 residues. Trimming left V 3 bases short and J 6 bases short, with 15 bases between. Germline V gives CDR1 LNHDA, CDR2 SQIVND (reference sequence). CDR3 coding DNA: TGTGCCAGTAGTATTGACCCTGGAGATCCTAATTCACCCCTCCACTTT. It encodes CASSIDPGDPNSPLHF.